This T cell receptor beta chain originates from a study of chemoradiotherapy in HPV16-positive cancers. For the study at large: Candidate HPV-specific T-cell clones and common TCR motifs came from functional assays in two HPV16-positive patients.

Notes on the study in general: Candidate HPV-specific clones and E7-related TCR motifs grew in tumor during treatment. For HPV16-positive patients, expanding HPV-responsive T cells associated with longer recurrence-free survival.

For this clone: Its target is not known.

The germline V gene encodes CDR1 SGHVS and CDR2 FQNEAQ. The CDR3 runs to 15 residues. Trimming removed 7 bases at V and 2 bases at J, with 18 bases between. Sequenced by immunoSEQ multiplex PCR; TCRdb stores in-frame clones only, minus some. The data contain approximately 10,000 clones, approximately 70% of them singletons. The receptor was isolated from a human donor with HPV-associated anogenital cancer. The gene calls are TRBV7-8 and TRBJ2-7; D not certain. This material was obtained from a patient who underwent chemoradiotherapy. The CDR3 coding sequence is TGTGCCAGCACTCCCTCTCGGGCTAGACCCTACGAGCAGTACTTC. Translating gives CASTPSRARPYEQYF.